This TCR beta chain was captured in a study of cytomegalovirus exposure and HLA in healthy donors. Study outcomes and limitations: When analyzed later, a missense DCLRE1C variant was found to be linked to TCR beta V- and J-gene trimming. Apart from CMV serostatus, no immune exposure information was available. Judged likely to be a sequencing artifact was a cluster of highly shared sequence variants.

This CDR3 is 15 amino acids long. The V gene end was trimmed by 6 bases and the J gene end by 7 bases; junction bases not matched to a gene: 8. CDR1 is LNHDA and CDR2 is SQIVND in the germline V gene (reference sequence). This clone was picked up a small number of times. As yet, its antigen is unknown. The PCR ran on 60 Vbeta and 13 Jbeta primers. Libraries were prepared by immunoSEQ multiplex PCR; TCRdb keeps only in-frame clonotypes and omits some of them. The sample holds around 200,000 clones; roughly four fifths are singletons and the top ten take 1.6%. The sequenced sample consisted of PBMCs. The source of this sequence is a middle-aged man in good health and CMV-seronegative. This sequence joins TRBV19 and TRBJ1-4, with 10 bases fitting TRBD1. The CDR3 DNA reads TGTGCCAGTAGCCTGGACAGGGGGTCTGGTGAAAAACTGTTTTTT. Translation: CASSLDRGSGEKLFF. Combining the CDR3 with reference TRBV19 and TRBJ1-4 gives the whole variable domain DGGITQSPKYLFRKEGQNVTLSCEQNLNHDAMYWYRQDPGQGLRLIYYSQIVNDFQKGDIAEGYSVSREKKESFPLTVTSAQKNPTAFYLCASSLDRGSGEKLFFGSGTQLSVL.